Listed below are T cell receptor beta chains from one sample, sequenced in a study of blood T cell repertoires in COVID-19. Produced via immunoSEQ multiplex PCR; TCRdb's table is partial and in-frame only. The sample consists of about 500,000 clones, approximately 91% of them appearing once. Source material: peripheral blood. Receptors were obtained from a woman aged 45-59 years with COVID-19, enrolled during active disease. CDR3s include the opening cysteine and the closing phenylalanine or tryptophan. Each record gives: clone size, V gene, D gene, J gene, CDR3 DNA, CDR3 protein. The D gene is left open where the match is weak. Some rows have no size entry. The others give once, few or many, or a class for an expanded clone.

size: .
V: TRBV3-1/TRBV3-2
D: .
J: TRBJ2-3
DNA: TGTGCCAGCAGCCAAGATACGGTAGATACGCAGTATTTT
CDR3: CASSQDTVDTQYF

size: .
V: TRBV24-1
D: .
J: TRBJ1-2
DNA: TGTGCCACCAGTGATTCTACACTGACAGGCTATGGCTACACCTTC
CDR3: CATSDSTLTGYGYTF

size: once
V: TRBV5-8
D: .
J: TRBJ2-3
DNA: TGTGCCAGCAGCTTAAGTGGCAGCACAGATACGCAGTATTTT
CDR3: CASSLSGSTDTQYF

size: .
V: TRBV6-1
D: .
J: TRBJ2-5
DNA: TGTGCCAGCAGTGAAGGACCAGGACTGAGAGAGACCCAGTACTTC
CDR3: CASSEGPGLRETQYF

size: .
V: TRBV23-1
D: .
J: TRBJ1-6
DNA: TGCGCCAGCAGTCAATCGTCTTCCCAGAACGGAGCACCCCTCCACTTT
CDR3: CASSQSSSQNGAPLHF

size: .
V: TRBV12-3/TRBV12-4
D: .
J: TRBJ2-3
DNA: TGTGCCAGCAGCCGGACAGCCTCAGATACGCAGTATTTT
CDR3: CASSRTASDTQYF

size: .
V: TRBV6-5
D: TRBD2
J: TRBJ2-7
DNA: TGTGCCAGCAGTTACGGCGGGACGCTCGGGGGGACCGAGCAGTACTTC
CDR3: CASSYGGTLGGTEQYF

size: .
V: TRBV28
D: TRBD1
J: TRBJ1-2
DNA: TGTGCCAGCAATACTTCGGGACAGGGGAAATATGGCTACACCTTC
CDR3: CASNTSGQGKYGYTF

size: .
V: TRBV15
D: TRBD1
J: TRBJ2-7
DNA: TGTGCCACCAGCAGACTTCTGACAGGGGGCCCCAACGAGCAGTACTTC
CDR3: CATSRLLTGGPNEQYF

size: .
V: TRBV9
D: .
J: TRBJ1-2
DNA: TGTGCCAGCAGCGTAGCTAAGGAGGGCTACTATGGCTACACCTTC
CDR3: CASSVAKEGYYGYTF

size: many
V: TRBV5-4
D: .
J: TRBJ1-5
DNA: TGTGCCAGCAGCCTTGGGCCCGGAACTGATCAGCCCCAGCATTTT
CDR3: CASSLGPGTDQPQHF

size: .
V: TRBV4-2
D: .
J: TRBJ1-4
DNA: TGTGCCAGCAGCCAAGAGCCTAGGGCGGGGGAAAAACTGTTTTTT
CDR3: CASSQEPRAGEKLFF

size: .
V: TRBV7-7
D: .
J: TRBJ2-7
DNA: TGTGCCAGCAGCTTAGGAGAGGGAGGAGAGCAGTACTTC
CDR3: CASSLGEGGEQYF

size: .
V: TRBV10-1
D: TRBD1
J: TRBJ2-7
DNA: TGCGCCAGCAGCCGGGACAGGACCTACGAGCAGTACTTC
CDR3: CASSRDRTYEQYF

size: few
V: TRBV15
D: .
J: TRBJ1-5
DNA: TGTGCCACCAGCAGAGATGGGGGGTCCTTCCAGCCCCAGCATTTT
CDR3: CATSRDGGSFQPQHF

size: .
V: TRBV9
D: .
J: TRBJ1-2
DNA: TGTGCCAGCAGCGTCGGGGGTAACTATGGCTACACCTTC
CDR3: CASSVGGNYGYTF

size: .
V: TRBV2
D: .
J: TRBJ1-2
DNA: TGTGCCAGCAAGGGTTTTCGGGGGGGAGGCTACACCTTC
CDR3: CASKGFRGGGYTF

size: .
V: TRBV2
D: .
J: TRBJ1-2
DNA: TGTGCCAGCAGTGAAAGGCAGGTCGCCGCGGGCTACACCTTC
CDR3: CASSERQVAAGYTF

size: .
V: TRBV5-8
D: TRBD2
J: TRBJ2-1
DNA: TGTGCCAGCAGCTTGGCGGGACTAGCGGCCTACAATGAGCAGTTCTTC
CDR3: CASSLAGLAAYNEQFF

size: .
V: TRBV28
D: .
J: TRBJ1-4
DNA: TGTGCCAGCAGTCCGCCGGACTCGGGGGAAAAACTGTTTTTT
CDR3: CASSPPDSGEKLFF

size: .
V: TRBV21-1
D: .
J: TRBJ1-2
DNA: TGTGCCAGCGCACAGGGAAACTATGGCTACACCTTC
CDR3: CASAQGNYGYTF

size: .
V: TRBV5-1
D: TRBD2
J: TRBJ2-3
DNA: TGCGCCAGCAGCTTCGCGGGGGACCCCACAGATACGCAGTATTTT
CDR3: CASSFAGDPTDTQYF

size: .
V: TRBV5-1
D: TRBD2
J: TRBJ2-5
DNA: TGCGCCAGCAGCTCCCGACGGACTAGCGTGGGGCAAGAGACCCAGTACTTC
CDR3: CASSSRRTSVGQETQYF

size: .
V: TRBV7-9
D: TRBD2
J: TRBJ2-3
DNA: TGTGCCAGCAGCTTTATAGCGGGGGGTAGCGCAGATACGCAGTATTTT
CDR3: CASSFIAGGSADTQYF

size: .
V: TRBV11-2
D: TRBD1
J: TRBJ1-2
DNA: TGTGCCAGCAGACTCTCCGGGACAGGGGGCGCCGGCTACACCTTC
CDR3: CASRLSGTGGAGYTF

size: .
V: TRBV12-5
D: .
J: TRBJ1-5
DNA: TGTGCTAGTGGTTTCAGACAGAACAATCAGCCCCAGCATTTT
CDR3: CASGFRQNNQPQHF